The source of this T cell receptor beta chain is a study of long-term antiretroviral therapy in people with HIV (dated by TCRdb to about 2022). As for the study more broadly: The earliest samples were collected about a decade before the 2015 WHO recommendation for immediate ART, when ART was typically delayed until CD4 counts fell. This retrospective serial study examined whether starting ART and sustained HIV suppression were associated with changes in the composition and diversity of the TRB repertoire in peripheral blood. From 25 to 30 adults with confirmed HIV infection, the cohort provided under 250 cryopreserved PBMC samples, gathered serially across a mean of about six years (range 1-12). Of the roughly 32 participants with HIV, about twelve were female. No cross-contamination during QIAcube processing was shown when test extractions of a monoclonal T-cell line were performed alongside about 30 polyclonal samples. Points the paper makes about the study in general: The samples span the years 2004 to 2017, and the ART regimens used at that time may not be as effective as current regimens. No data were available on ART adherence, viral resistance or therapy changes, limiting inferences about post-ART repertoire changes. A significant increase in TRB diversity was found to be associated with ART initiation, although TRB diversity was observed to remain significantly below that of transplant donor controls even after long-term ART. Expanded TRB clones identified before ART initiation dominated the repertoire across all time points, though the dominance fluctuated and decreased in many PLHIV after ART. CDR3 length ranges in HIV repertoires were narrower than in controls, and network structure suggested an antigen-experienced repertoire with only a slight naive shift after ART. Because pre-ART samples had limited cell numbers, unsorted PBMC were profiled rather than sorted CD4+ and CD8+ T cells. Limited PBMC availability meant only the TCR beta chain was sequenced, without alpha chain pairing.

As regards this clone: Its binding antigen is unknown. Base qualities are not provided; no much larger clone lies one nucleotide away.

The immunoSEQ hsTCRB v3.0 assay was used at survey level resolution for TRB variable region sequencing. The targeted TRB sequencing depth was 40,000-50,000 T-cell genomes per sample. Pooled TRB libraries were sequenced on an Illumina MiSeq with a v3 150-cycle kit. Concerning the study's data processing: Repertoire analysis was performed in R inside a reproducible Nextflow workflow that covered QC, data transformation and analysis. Custom analyses were implemented in LymphoSeq2, an R package for AIRR-Seq data exploration. After excluding several samples that yielded fewer than 5000 total TRB sequences, approximately 180 HIV repertoires remained for analysis. Among the 170 to 200 HIV repertoires that were kept, roughly 59 were collected before ART initiation and about 130 were collected after ART initiation. Repertoires were downsampled to 5000 TRB nucleotide sequences, with summary statistics averaged over 100 downsampling iterations. The analysis kept only TRB sequences whose CDR3 regions were at least seven amino acids long. Diversity was assessed using a clonality score derived from Shannon entropy and using the Gini coefficient. In the repertoire networks, any two of the top 5000 CDR3 amino acid sequences were linked whenever the two sequences differed by an edit distance of one. For TRB CDR3 amino acid sequences, GLIPH2 was used to predict antigen specificity groups and MHC restriction. To flag known associations with CMV, EBV, HIV or tissue antigens, CDR3 amino acid sequences were compared against VDJdb and McPAS-TCR. Pre-ART, post-ART and control groups were compared with Wilcoxon signed-rank tests and Holm-Bonferroni correction. The table was pulled from immuneACCESS by TCRdb, which kept in-frame rearrangements only. Such tables lose some clones; where checked, under half of the loss comes from unresolved V genes, and the rest has no known cause. That table is the source of V, J and clone size, and D and trimming were worked out from the DNA. The sample table holds 20,000 to 25,000 clones, of which 85% to 95% were seen once. The ten top clones hold 9.2% of the sample.

Counted from cysteine to phenylalanine, this CDR3 has 15 amino acids. Only CDR3 DNA remains: 45 bases, in frame from the first base. V loses 0 bases, J loses 4 bases, and the germline ends lie 13 bases apart. Via the germline V gene, CDR1 is SGDLS and CDR2 YYNGEE. Participants were included only if at least one PBMC sample before ART initiation and at least two post-ART samples were available. All participants with HIV were treated in the United States of America. Before DNA extraction, cryopreserved samples of roughly 1-10 million PBMC were thawed and washed. At the time of the earliest PBMC sample, participants with HIV were aged between roughly 20 and 54 years. Each participant contributed PBMC samples from 1-4 timepoints before ART initiation and 2-8 timepoints after ART initiation, with a median of 7 samples. For every participant, serial HIV viral load, CD4+ T-cell count, ART history and demographic data were obtained. Genomic DNA was extracted from unsorted PBMC with a Qiagen kit on a QIAcube, processed in batches of 12 samples.

Sequencing used unsorted PBMCs, obtained 7.6 years after starting antiretroviral therapy. The chain employs TRBV9 and TRBJ1-2, with the D segment identity uncertain. The receptor's source is a woman aged 40 to 50 with HIV. The encoded CDR3 is CASSVAWESGYGYTF. The base sequence is TGTGCCAGCAGCGTAGCATGGGAATCTGGCTATGGCTACACCTTC.